A selection of T cell receptor beta chains follows, all from one sample in a study of HIV-infected patients and healthy controls. TCRdb reanalysed the 5' RACE reads using MiXCR and keeps one entry per CDR3 protein. The sample has 18,000 or so distinct CDR3 sequences, approximately 9% seen once; the top ten hold less than 25%. The material sequenced was blood, taken during antiretroviral therapy. These receptors were obtained from an adult with HIV infection. The CDR3 runs from the conserved cysteine through the conserved F or W. Fields, in order: J gene, D gene, V gene, clone size, CDR3 DNA, CDR3 protein. The D gene is left open where the match is weak. Size is stated for part of the rows, as once, few or many counts, or as a class when the clone is expanded.

J gene: TRBJ2-3; D gene: -; V gene: TRBV5-1; clone size: few; CDR3 DNA: TGCGCCAGCAGCCGCGCGGGGGCTAGCACAGATACGCAGTATTTT; CDR3 protein: CASSRAGASTDTQYF
J gene: TRBJ1-3; D gene: TRBD1; V gene: TRBV4-2; clone size: medium-sized; CDR3 DNA: TGTGCCAGCAGCCAAGGACAGGGTGTGTGGGGAAACACCATATATTTT; CDR3 protein: CASSQGQGVWGNTIYF
J gene: TRBJ1-5; D gene: -; V gene: TRBV30; clone size: many; CDR3 DNA: TGTGCCTGCAATTGGGGTAATCAGCCCCAGCATTTT; CDR3 protein: CACNWGNQPQHF
J gene: TRBJ1-1; D gene: -; V gene: TRBV11-2; clone size: medium-sized; CDR3 DNA: TGTGCCAGCAGCTTAGGACAGCTGAACACTGAAGCTTTCTTT; CDR3 protein: CASSLGQLNTEAFF
J gene: TRBJ1-6; D gene: TRBD1; V gene: TRBV12-3/TRBV12-4; clone size: many; CDR3 DNA: TGTGCCAGCAGTTCCGGGACAGGGGGCTTGGATTCACCCCTCCACTTT; CDR3 protein: CASSSGTGGLDSPLHF
J gene: TRBJ2-1; D gene: TRBD2; V gene: TRBV11-2; clone size: many; CDR3 DNA: TGTGCCAGCAGCTGGGGGGGGACTAGCCCCTCTCGAGAGCAGTTCTTC; CDR3 protein: CASSWGGTSPSREQFF
J gene: TRBJ2-3; D gene: TRBD1; V gene: TRBV2; clone size: -; CDR3 DNA: TGTGCCAGGACGGACAGGGAAAGGACAGATACGCAGTATTTT; CDR3 protein: CARTDRERTDTQYF
J gene: TRBJ2-7; D gene: -; V gene: TRBV6-2/TRBV6-3; clone size: many; CDR3 DNA: TGTGCCAGCAGGGCGGGGCTTGCCGAGCAGTACTTC; CDR3 protein: CASRAGLAEQYF
J gene: TRBJ2-3; D gene: -; V gene: TRBV20-1; clone size: many; CDR3 DNA: TGCAGTGCCCAACCCGGTCCGGCATCAGATACGCAGTATTTT; CDR3 protein: CSAQPGPASDTQYF
J gene: TRBJ1-5; D gene: TRBD1; V gene: TRBV20-1; clone size: many; CDR3 DNA: TGCAGTGCATGGACAGGGACCGTCAATCAGCCCCAGCATTTT; CDR3 protein: CSAWTGTVNQPQHF
J gene: TRBJ2-1; D gene: TRBD2; V gene: TRBV7-9; clone size: many; CDR3 DNA: TGTGCCAGCAGCCGACTAGCTATATTCAATGAGCAGTTCTTC; CDR3 protein: CASSRLAIFNEQFF
J gene: TRBJ2-7; D gene: -; V gene: TRBV7-2; clone size: few; CDR3 DNA: TGTGCCAGCAGCTTAGACGGGGCCGGGACCTACGAGCAGTACTTC; CDR3 protein: CASSLDGAGTYEQYF
J gene: TRBJ1-1; D gene: -; V gene: TRBV7-2; clone size: many; CDR3 DNA: TGTGCCAGCAGCTTAGTGGGCGGAATGAACACTGAAGCTTTCTTT; CDR3 protein: CASSLVGGMNTEAFF
J gene: TRBJ1-5; D gene: TRBD1; V gene: TRBV10-3; clone size: many; CDR3 DNA: TGTGCCATCAGTCCGCTACAGGGGGAAAATCAGCCCCAGCATTTT; CDR3 protein: CAISPLQGENQPQHF
J gene: TRBJ2-4; D gene: -; V gene: TRBV7-3; clone size: many; CDR3 DNA: TGTGCCAGCAGCCCGGACGCCTTATCAAGCATTCAGTACTTC; CDR3 protein: CASSPDALSSIQYF
J gene: TRBJ2-6; D gene: TRBD1; V gene: TRBV11-2; clone size: many; CDR3 DNA: TGTGCCAGCAGCCTCCTCCCGGGACAGGCCTTTATGGGGGCCAACGTCCTGACTTTC; CDR3 protein: CASSLLPGQAFMGANVLTF
J gene: TRBJ2-1; D gene: -; V gene: TRBV9; clone size: many; CDR3 DNA: TGTGCCAGCAGCGTAGGCGGCGGGCAAAACAATGAGCAGTTCTTC; CDR3 protein: CASSVGGGQNNEQFF
J gene: TRBJ2-7; D gene: TRBD1; V gene: TRBV6-5; clone size: many; CDR3 DNA: TGTGCCAGCAGTTACTCGTCCTTCCTCCGGGACAGGGATTCCTACGAGCAGTACTTC; CDR3 protein: CASSYSSFLRDRDSYEQYF
J gene: TRBJ2-5; D gene: -; V gene: TRBV13; clone size: many; CDR3 DNA: TGTGCCAGCAGCTTTAACGGGCATGGGAAGACCCAGTACTTC; CDR3 protein: CASSFNGHGKTQYF
J gene: TRBJ1-2; D gene: -; V gene: TRBV5-1; clone size: many; CDR3 DNA: TGCGCCAGCAGTTTCGAGACAGGAAACTATGGCTACACCTTC; CDR3 protein: CASSFETGNYGYTF
J gene: TRBJ2-3; D gene: TRBD2; V gene: TRBV11-2; clone size: many; CDR3 DNA: TGTGCCAGCAGCTTAGGAGTAGCGGGAGGGACCACAGATACGCAGTATTTT; CDR3 protein: CASSLGVAGGTTDTQYF
J gene: TRBJ2-3; D gene: -; V gene: TRBV27; clone size: many; CDR3 DNA: TGTGCCAGCAACGTTGTGGGGAGTCCTAGCACAGATACGCAGTATTTT; CDR3 protein: CASNVVGSPSTDTQYF
J gene: TRBJ2-1; D gene: -; V gene: TRBV19; clone size: -; CDR3 DNA: TGTGCCAGTAGTGGGACAATGCAGTTCTTC; CDR3 protein: CASSGTMQFF
J gene: TRBJ1-2; D gene: -; V gene: TRBV4-1; clone size: many; CDR3 DNA: TGCGCCAGCAGCCTAGAAGAGGGCTGGACACGCTATGGCTACACCTTC; CDR3 protein: CASSLEEGWTRYGYTF
J gene: TRBJ2-2; D gene: -; V gene: TRBV6-2/TRBV6-3; clone size: many; CDR3 DNA: TGTGCCAGCAGGGGAGCGGGCCTTAACACCGGGGAGCTGTTTTTT; CDR3 protein: CASRGAGLNTGELFF
J gene: TRBJ1-3; D gene: -; V gene: TRBV19; clone size: many; CDR3 DNA: TGTGCCAGTAGTATGGCTGGAAACACCATATATTTT; CDR3 protein: CASSMAGNTIYF
J gene: TRBJ1-3; D gene: TRBD1; V gene: TRBV4-2; clone size: many; CDR3 DNA: TGTGCCAGCAGCCAAAGGACAGGGGCACACTCTGGAAACACCATATATTTT; CDR3 protein: CASSQRTGAHSGNTIYF
J gene: TRBJ1-5; D gene: -; V gene: TRBV20-1; clone size: -; CDR3 DNA: TGCAGTGCTAGCGAACAGCCCCAGCATTTT; CDR3 protein: CSASEQPQHF
J gene: TRBJ2-2; D gene: -; V gene: TRBV3-1; clone size: many; CDR3 DNA: TGTGCCAGCAGCCAAGAAGACTTTAACACCGGGGAGCTGTTTTTT; CDR3 protein: CASSQEDFNTGELFF
J gene: TRBJ1-5; D gene: -; V gene: TRBV6-5; clone size: many; CDR3 DNA: TGTGCCAGCAGTTACTCGGCGGTGGGGCAGCCCCAGCATTTT; CDR3 protein: CASSYSAVGQPQHF
J gene: TRBJ2-3; D gene: TRBD2; V gene: TRBV7-3; clone size: many; CDR3 DNA: TGTGCCAGCAGTCCCGGGGGGCTAGCGGGAGATACGCAGTATTTT; CDR3 protein: CASSPGGLAGDTQYF
J gene: TRBJ2-4; D gene: TRBD2; V gene: TRBV6-6; clone size: many; CDR3 DNA: TGTGCCAGCAGTTGGGCTAGCGGGGTTTCCAAAAACATTCAGTACTTC; CDR3 protein: CASSWASGVSKNIQYF
J gene: TRBJ2-7; D gene: -; V gene: TRBV7-2; clone size: -; CDR3 DNA: TGTGCCAGCAGCTTACCAGTTTTCTCCTACGAGCAGTACTTC; CDR3 protein: CASSLPVFSYEQYF
J gene: TRBJ1-5; D gene: TRBD1; V gene: TRBV2; clone size: many; CDR3 DNA: TGTGCCAGCAGTTTTCAGGACAGGGATGGTCAGCCCCAGCATTTT; CDR3 protein: CASSFQDRDGQPQHF
J gene: TRBJ1-2; D gene: -; V gene: TRBV12-3/TRBV12-4; clone size: many; CDR3 DNA: TGTGCCAGCGGCCCCACGCGGGGCTACACCTTC; CDR3 protein: CASGPTRGYTF
J gene: TRBJ2-7; D gene: -; V gene: TRBV28; clone size: many; CDR3 DNA: TGTGCCAGCAGTTGGGGGGCCTACGAGCAGTACTTC; CDR3 protein: CASSWGAYEQYF
J gene: TRBJ1-6; D gene: -; V gene: TRBV30; clone size: -; CDR3 DNA: TGTGCCTGGAGTTCGAGGCTCCCAAATTCACCCCTCCACTTT; CDR3 protein: CAWSSRLPNSPLHF
J gene: TRBJ1-1; D gene: -; V gene: TRBV28; clone size: -; CDR3 DNA: TGTGCCAGCAGTTTATCAAACGGACTGTGGGGCACTGAAGCTTTCTTT; CDR3 protein: CASSLSNGLWGTEAFF
J gene: TRBJ1-4; D gene: -; V gene: TRBV20-1; clone size: many; CDR3 DNA: TGCAGTGCTAGAGATATAGGCGCCGCGGAAAAACTGTTTTTT; CDR3 protein: CSARDIGAAEKLFF
J gene: TRBJ1-6; D gene: -; V gene: TRBV19; clone size: many; CDR3 DNA: TGTGCCAGTAGTTTCGGACCCCCCGAAGGTTCACCCCTCCACTTT; CDR3 protein: CASSFGPPEGSPLHF
J gene: TRBJ1-5; D gene: TRBD1; V gene: TRBV6-5; clone size: many; CDR3 DNA: TGTGCCAGCAGACGGTCCTGGACAGGGGAAGGCAATCAGCCCCAGCATTTT; CDR3 protein: CASRRSWTGEGNQPQHF
J gene: TRBJ2-3; D gene: -; V gene: TRBV3-1; clone size: few; CDR3 DNA: TGTGCCAGCACGCCCGGGGGACGGACAGATACGCAGTATTTT; CDR3 protein: CASTPGGRTDTQYF
J gene: TRBJ1-5; D gene: -; V gene: TRBV19; clone size: many; CDR3 DNA: TGTGCCAGTAGTATTGTGGGGAATCAGCCCCAGCATTTT; CDR3 protein: CASSIVGNQPQHF
J gene: TRBJ1-1; D gene: -; V gene: TRBV4-1; clone size: many; CDR3 DNA: TGCGCCAGCAGTCATAAGGGACGGAACACTGAAGCTTTCTTT; CDR3 protein: CASSHKGRNTEAFF
J gene: TRBJ2-3; D gene: TRBD1; V gene: TRBV29-1; clone size: many; CDR3 DNA: TGCAGCGCAGCAGGGGGTTCTAGCACAGATACGCAGTATTTT; CDR3 protein: CSAAGGSSTDTQYF
J gene: TRBJ2-3; D gene: -; V gene: TRBV7-2; clone size: many; CDR3 DNA: TGTGCCAGCAGCTTAGGCAGGGCCGGAGATACGCAGTATTTT; CDR3 protein: CASSLGRAGDTQYF
J gene: TRBJ2-7; D gene: -; V gene: TRBV5-5; clone size: many; CDR3 DNA: TGTGCCAGCAGCTTGGATCTCCTCTACGAGCAGTACTTC; CDR3 protein: CASSLDLLYEQYF
J gene: TRBJ2-5; D gene: TRBD2; V gene: TRBV3-1; clone size: -; CDR3 DNA: TGTGCCAGCAGCCGAGACCTAGCGGGGGGGCCGACCCAGTACTTC; CDR3 protein: CASSRDLAGGPTQYF
J gene: TRBJ1-1; D gene: -; V gene: TRBV7-9; clone size: many; CDR3 DNA: TGTGCCAGCAGCTTTGACGGAGCGGACACTGAAGCTTTCTTT; CDR3 protein: CASSFDGADTEAFF
J gene: TRBJ2-5; D gene: -; V gene: TRBV29-1; clone size: many; CDR3 DNA: TGCAGCGTTGACACGGCGGACACCCTAGAGACCCAGTACTTC; CDR3 protein: CSVDTADTLETQYF
J gene: TRBJ2-7; D gene: -; V gene: TRBV28; clone size: many; CDR3 DNA: TGTGCCAGCCGGGACGGACCCTACGAGCAGTACTTC; CDR3 protein: CASRDGPYEQYF
J gene: TRBJ2-3; D gene: -; V gene: TRBV5-1; clone size: many; CDR3 DNA: TGCGCCAGCAGCTTGGATGGGGGGACTAGCACAGATACGCAGTATTTT; CDR3 protein: CASSLDGGTSTDTQYF
J gene: TRBJ2-1; D gene: TRBD2; V gene: TRBV19; clone size: few; CDR3 DNA: TGTGCCAGTAGTTGGACTAGCGGAACTGAGCAGTTCTTC; CDR3 protein: CASSWTSGTEQFF
J gene: TRBJ2-7; D gene: -; V gene: TRBV20-1; clone size: few; CDR3 DNA: TGCAGTGCTAGAGCAGTTCAGGGCGGCCGGGGGTCCGAGCAGTACTTC; CDR3 protein: CSARAVQGGRGSEQYF